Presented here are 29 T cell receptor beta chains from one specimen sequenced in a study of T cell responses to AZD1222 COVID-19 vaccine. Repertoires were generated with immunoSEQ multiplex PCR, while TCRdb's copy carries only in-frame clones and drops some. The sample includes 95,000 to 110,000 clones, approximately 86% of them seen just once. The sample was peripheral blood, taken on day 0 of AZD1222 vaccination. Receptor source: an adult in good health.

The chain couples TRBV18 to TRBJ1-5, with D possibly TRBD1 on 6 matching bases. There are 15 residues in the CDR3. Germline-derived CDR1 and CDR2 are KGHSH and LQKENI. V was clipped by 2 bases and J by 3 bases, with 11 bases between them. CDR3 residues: CASSPSGVVNQPQHF. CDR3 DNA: TGTGCCAGCTCACCATCAGGGGTCGTCAATCAGCCCCAGCATTTT.

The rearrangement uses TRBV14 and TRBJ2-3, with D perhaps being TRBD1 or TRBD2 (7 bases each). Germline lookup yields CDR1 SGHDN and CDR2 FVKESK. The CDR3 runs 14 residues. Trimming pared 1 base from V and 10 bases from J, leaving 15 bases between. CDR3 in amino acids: CASSQAGGQGAQYF. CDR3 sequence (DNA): TGTGCCAGCAGCCAAGCGGGGGGCCAGGGGGCGCAGTATTTT.

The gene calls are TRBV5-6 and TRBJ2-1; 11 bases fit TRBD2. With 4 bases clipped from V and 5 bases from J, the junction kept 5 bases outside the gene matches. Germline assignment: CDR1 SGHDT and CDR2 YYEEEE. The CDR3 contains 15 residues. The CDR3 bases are TGTGCCAGCAGCCTGGGACTAGCGGCCAACAATGAGCAGTTCTTC. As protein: CASSLGLAANNEQFF.

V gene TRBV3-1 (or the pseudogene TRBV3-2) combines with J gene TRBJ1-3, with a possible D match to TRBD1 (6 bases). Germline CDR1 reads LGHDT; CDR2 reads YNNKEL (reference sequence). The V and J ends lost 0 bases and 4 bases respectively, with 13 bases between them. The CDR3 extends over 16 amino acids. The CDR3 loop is CASSQDLAGVGNTIYF. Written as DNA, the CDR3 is TGTGCCAGCAGCCAAGATCTCGCAGGGGTGGGAAACACCATATATTTT.

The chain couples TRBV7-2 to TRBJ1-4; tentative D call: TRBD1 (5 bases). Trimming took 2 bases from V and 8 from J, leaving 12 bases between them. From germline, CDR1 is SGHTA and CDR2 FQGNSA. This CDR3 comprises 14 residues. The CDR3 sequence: CASSLSGGGEKLFF. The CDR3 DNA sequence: TGTGCCAGCAGCTTATCGGGGGGTGGAGAAAAACTGTTTTTT.

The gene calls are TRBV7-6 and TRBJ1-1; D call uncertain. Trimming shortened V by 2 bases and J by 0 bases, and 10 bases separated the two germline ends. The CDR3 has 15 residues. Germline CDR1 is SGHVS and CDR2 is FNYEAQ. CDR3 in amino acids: CASSLSPGMNTEAFF. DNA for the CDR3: TGTGCCAGCAGCTTAAGTCCGGGAATGAACACTGAAGCTTTCTTT.

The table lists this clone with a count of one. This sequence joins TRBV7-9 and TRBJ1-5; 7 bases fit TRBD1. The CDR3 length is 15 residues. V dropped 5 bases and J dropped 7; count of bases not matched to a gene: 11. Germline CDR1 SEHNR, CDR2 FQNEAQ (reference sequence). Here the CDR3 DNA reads TGTGCCAGCAGCGGTACAGGGGAGCGGGGGCAGCCCCAGCATTTT. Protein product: CASSGTGERGQPQHF.

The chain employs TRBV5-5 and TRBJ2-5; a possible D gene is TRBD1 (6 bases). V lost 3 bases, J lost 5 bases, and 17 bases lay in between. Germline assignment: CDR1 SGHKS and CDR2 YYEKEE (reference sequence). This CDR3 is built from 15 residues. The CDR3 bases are TGTGCCAGCAGCTCGAGGTTCTCAAGGGGGGAGACCCAGTACTTC. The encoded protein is CASSSRFSRGETQYF.

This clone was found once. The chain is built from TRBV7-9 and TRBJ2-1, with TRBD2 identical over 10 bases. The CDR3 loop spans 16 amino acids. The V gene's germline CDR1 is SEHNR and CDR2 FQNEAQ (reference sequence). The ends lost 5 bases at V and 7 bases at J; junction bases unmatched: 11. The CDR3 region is CASSRRGAGGRNEQFF. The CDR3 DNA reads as TGTGCCAGCAGCCGTCGGGGAGCGGGGGGGCGAAATGAGCAGTTCTTC.

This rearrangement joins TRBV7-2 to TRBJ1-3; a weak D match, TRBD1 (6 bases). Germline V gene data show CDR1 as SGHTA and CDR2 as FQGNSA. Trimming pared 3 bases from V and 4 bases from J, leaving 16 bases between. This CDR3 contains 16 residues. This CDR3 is CASSFTGGQSGNTIYF. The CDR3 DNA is TGTGCCAGCAGCTTTACTGGGGGGCAATCGGGAAACACCATATATTTT.

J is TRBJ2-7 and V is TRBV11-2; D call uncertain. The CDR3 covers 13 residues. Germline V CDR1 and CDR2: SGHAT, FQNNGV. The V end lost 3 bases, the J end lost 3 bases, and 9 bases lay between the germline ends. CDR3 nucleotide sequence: TGTGCCAGCAGCTTCGTCGAGATCTACGAGCAGTACTTC. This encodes CASSFVEIYEQYF. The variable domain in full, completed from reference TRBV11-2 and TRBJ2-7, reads EAGVAQSPRYKIIEKRQSVAFWCNPISGHATLYWYQQILGQGPKLLIQFQNNGVVDDSQLPKDRFSAERLKGVDSTLKIQPAKLEDSAVYLCASSFVEIYEQYFGPGTRLTVT.

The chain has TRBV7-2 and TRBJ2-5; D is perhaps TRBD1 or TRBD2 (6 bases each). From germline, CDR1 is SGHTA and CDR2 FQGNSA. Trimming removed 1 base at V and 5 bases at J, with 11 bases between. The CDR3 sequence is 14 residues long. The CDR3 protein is CASSLVRGGETQYF. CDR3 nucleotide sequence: TGTGCCAGCAGCTTAGTACGAGGGGGGGAGACCCAGTACTTC.

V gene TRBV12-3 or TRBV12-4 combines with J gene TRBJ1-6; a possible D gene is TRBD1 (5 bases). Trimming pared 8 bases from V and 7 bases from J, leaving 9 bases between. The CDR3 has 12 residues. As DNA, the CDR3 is TGTGCCAGCTCCAGGACAAATTCACCCCTCCACTTT. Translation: CASSRTNSPLHF.

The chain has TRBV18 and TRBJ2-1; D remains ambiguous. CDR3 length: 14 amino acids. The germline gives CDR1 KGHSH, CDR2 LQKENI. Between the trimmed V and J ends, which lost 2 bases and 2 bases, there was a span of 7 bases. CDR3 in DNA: TGTGCCAGCTCACCAGATACCCCCTACAATGAGCAGTTCTTC. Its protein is CASSPDTPYNEQFF.

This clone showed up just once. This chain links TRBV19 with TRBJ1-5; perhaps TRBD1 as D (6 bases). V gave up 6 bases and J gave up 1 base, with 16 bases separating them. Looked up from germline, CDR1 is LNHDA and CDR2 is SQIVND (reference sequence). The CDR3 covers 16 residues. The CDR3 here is CASSPTQGTSNQPQHF. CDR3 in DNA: TGTGCCAGTAGCCCCACCCAGGGGACGAGCAATCAGCCCCAGCATTTT.

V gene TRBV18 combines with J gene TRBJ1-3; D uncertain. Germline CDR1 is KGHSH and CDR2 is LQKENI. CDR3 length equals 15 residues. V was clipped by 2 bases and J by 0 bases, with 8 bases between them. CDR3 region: CASSPSQSSGNTIYF. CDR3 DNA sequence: TGTGCCAGCTCACCAAGCCAGAGCTCTGGAAACACCATATATTTT.

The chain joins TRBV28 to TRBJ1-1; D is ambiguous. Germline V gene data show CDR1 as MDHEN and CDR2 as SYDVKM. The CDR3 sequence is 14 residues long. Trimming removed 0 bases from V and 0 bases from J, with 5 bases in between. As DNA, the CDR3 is TGTGCCAGCAGTTTATGGACCATGAACACTGAAGCTTTCTTT. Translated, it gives CASSLWTMNTEAFF.

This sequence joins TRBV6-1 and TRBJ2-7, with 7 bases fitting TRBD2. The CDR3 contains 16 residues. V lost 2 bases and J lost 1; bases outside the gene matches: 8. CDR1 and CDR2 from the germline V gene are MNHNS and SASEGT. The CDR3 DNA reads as TGTGCCAGCAGTGAATACGGGGTGGGAGGGTCCTACGAGCAGTACTTC. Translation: CASSEYGVGGSYEQYF.

The DNA of the CDR3 is TGTGCCAGCAGGGGGGGGGCGAGTTCACCCCTCCACTTT. Translated, it gives CASRGGASSPLHF. The V and J genes are TRBV6-5 and TRBJ1-6; D perhaps matches TRBD1 (6 bases). Between the trimmed V and J ends, which lost 6 bases and 9 bases, there was a span of 12 bases. Germline assignment: CDR1 MNHEY and CDR2 SVGAGI. This CDR3 has 13 amino acids.

The CDR3 DNA reads TGTGCCAGCAGCTTAGATGCCGAGCGGGGGGGCCTGGTTGGTACGCAGTATTTT. It specifies CASSLDAERGGLVGTQYF. V is TRBV11-2 and J is TRBJ2-3; 10 positions agree with TRBD2. This CDR3 has 18 amino acids. Unmatched junction bases numbered 14, after V lost 0 bases and J lost 8 bases. Germline CDR1 is SGHAT and CDR2 is FQNNGV.

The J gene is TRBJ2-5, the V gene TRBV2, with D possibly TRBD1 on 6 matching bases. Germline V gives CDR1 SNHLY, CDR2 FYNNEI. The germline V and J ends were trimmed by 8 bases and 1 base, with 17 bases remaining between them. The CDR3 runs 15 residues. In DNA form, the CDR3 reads TGTGCCAGCGGTGCTGGTCAGGGGTTCCAAGAGACCCAGTACTTC. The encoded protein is CASGAGQGFQETQYF. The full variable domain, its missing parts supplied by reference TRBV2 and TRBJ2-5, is EPEVTQTPSHQVTQMGQEVILRCVPISNHLYFYWYRQILGQKVEFLVSFYNNEISEKSEIFDDQFSVERPDGSNFTLKIRSTKLEDSAMYFCASGAGQGFQETQYFGPGTRLLVL.

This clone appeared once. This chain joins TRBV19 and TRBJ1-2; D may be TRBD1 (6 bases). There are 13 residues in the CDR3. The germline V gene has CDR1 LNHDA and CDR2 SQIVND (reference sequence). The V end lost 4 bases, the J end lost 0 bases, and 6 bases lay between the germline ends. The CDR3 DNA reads TGTGCCAGTAGTAGGGACACTAACTATGGCTACACCTTC. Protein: CASSRDTNYGYTF.

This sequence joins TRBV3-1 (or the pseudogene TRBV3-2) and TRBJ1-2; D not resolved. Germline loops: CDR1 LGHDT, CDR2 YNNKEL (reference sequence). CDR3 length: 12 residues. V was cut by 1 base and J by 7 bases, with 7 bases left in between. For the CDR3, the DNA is TGTGCCAGCAGCCAAGGAGATCTTGGCTACACCTTC. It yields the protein CASSQGDLGYTF.

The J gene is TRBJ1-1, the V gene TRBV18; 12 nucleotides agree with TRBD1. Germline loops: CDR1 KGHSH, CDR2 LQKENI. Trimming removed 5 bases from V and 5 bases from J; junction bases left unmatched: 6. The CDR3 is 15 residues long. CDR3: CASSFSGQGATEAFF. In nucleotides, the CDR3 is TGTGCCAGCTCATTTTCGGGACAGGGGGCGACTGAAGCTTTCTTT.

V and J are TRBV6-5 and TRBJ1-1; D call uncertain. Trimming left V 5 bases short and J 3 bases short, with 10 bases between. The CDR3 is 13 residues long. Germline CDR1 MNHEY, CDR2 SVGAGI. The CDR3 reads CASSPTMDTEAFF. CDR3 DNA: TGTGCCAGCAGTCCTACTATGGACACTGAAGCTTTCTTT.

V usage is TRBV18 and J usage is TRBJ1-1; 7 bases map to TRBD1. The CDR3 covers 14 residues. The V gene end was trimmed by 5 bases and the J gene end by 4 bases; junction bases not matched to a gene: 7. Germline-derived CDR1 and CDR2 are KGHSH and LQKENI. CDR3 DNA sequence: TGTGCCAGCTCATCACAGGGGCTCGCCACTGAAGCTTTCTTT. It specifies CASSSQGLATEAFF.

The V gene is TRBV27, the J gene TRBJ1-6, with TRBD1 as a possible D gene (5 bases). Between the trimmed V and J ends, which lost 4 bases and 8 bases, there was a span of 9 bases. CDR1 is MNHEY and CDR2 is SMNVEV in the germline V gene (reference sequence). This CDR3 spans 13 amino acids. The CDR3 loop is CASSSREYSPLHF. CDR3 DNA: TGTGCCAGCAGTTCCAGGGAGTATTCACCCCTCCACTTT.

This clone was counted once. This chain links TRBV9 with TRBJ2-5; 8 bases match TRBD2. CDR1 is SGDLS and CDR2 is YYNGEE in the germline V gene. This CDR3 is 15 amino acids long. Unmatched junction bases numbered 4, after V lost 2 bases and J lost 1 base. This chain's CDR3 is CASSVGSGAQETQYF. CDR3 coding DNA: TGTGCCAGCAGCGTGGGTAGCGGGGCCCAAGAGACCCAGTACTTC.

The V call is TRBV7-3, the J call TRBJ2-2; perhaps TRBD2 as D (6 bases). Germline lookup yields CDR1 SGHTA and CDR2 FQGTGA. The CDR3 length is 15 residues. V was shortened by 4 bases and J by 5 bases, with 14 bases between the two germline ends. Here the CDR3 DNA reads TGTGCCAGCAGCTCCCAACTAGCTGCAACCGGGGAGCTGTTTTTT. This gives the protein CASSSQLAATGELFF.